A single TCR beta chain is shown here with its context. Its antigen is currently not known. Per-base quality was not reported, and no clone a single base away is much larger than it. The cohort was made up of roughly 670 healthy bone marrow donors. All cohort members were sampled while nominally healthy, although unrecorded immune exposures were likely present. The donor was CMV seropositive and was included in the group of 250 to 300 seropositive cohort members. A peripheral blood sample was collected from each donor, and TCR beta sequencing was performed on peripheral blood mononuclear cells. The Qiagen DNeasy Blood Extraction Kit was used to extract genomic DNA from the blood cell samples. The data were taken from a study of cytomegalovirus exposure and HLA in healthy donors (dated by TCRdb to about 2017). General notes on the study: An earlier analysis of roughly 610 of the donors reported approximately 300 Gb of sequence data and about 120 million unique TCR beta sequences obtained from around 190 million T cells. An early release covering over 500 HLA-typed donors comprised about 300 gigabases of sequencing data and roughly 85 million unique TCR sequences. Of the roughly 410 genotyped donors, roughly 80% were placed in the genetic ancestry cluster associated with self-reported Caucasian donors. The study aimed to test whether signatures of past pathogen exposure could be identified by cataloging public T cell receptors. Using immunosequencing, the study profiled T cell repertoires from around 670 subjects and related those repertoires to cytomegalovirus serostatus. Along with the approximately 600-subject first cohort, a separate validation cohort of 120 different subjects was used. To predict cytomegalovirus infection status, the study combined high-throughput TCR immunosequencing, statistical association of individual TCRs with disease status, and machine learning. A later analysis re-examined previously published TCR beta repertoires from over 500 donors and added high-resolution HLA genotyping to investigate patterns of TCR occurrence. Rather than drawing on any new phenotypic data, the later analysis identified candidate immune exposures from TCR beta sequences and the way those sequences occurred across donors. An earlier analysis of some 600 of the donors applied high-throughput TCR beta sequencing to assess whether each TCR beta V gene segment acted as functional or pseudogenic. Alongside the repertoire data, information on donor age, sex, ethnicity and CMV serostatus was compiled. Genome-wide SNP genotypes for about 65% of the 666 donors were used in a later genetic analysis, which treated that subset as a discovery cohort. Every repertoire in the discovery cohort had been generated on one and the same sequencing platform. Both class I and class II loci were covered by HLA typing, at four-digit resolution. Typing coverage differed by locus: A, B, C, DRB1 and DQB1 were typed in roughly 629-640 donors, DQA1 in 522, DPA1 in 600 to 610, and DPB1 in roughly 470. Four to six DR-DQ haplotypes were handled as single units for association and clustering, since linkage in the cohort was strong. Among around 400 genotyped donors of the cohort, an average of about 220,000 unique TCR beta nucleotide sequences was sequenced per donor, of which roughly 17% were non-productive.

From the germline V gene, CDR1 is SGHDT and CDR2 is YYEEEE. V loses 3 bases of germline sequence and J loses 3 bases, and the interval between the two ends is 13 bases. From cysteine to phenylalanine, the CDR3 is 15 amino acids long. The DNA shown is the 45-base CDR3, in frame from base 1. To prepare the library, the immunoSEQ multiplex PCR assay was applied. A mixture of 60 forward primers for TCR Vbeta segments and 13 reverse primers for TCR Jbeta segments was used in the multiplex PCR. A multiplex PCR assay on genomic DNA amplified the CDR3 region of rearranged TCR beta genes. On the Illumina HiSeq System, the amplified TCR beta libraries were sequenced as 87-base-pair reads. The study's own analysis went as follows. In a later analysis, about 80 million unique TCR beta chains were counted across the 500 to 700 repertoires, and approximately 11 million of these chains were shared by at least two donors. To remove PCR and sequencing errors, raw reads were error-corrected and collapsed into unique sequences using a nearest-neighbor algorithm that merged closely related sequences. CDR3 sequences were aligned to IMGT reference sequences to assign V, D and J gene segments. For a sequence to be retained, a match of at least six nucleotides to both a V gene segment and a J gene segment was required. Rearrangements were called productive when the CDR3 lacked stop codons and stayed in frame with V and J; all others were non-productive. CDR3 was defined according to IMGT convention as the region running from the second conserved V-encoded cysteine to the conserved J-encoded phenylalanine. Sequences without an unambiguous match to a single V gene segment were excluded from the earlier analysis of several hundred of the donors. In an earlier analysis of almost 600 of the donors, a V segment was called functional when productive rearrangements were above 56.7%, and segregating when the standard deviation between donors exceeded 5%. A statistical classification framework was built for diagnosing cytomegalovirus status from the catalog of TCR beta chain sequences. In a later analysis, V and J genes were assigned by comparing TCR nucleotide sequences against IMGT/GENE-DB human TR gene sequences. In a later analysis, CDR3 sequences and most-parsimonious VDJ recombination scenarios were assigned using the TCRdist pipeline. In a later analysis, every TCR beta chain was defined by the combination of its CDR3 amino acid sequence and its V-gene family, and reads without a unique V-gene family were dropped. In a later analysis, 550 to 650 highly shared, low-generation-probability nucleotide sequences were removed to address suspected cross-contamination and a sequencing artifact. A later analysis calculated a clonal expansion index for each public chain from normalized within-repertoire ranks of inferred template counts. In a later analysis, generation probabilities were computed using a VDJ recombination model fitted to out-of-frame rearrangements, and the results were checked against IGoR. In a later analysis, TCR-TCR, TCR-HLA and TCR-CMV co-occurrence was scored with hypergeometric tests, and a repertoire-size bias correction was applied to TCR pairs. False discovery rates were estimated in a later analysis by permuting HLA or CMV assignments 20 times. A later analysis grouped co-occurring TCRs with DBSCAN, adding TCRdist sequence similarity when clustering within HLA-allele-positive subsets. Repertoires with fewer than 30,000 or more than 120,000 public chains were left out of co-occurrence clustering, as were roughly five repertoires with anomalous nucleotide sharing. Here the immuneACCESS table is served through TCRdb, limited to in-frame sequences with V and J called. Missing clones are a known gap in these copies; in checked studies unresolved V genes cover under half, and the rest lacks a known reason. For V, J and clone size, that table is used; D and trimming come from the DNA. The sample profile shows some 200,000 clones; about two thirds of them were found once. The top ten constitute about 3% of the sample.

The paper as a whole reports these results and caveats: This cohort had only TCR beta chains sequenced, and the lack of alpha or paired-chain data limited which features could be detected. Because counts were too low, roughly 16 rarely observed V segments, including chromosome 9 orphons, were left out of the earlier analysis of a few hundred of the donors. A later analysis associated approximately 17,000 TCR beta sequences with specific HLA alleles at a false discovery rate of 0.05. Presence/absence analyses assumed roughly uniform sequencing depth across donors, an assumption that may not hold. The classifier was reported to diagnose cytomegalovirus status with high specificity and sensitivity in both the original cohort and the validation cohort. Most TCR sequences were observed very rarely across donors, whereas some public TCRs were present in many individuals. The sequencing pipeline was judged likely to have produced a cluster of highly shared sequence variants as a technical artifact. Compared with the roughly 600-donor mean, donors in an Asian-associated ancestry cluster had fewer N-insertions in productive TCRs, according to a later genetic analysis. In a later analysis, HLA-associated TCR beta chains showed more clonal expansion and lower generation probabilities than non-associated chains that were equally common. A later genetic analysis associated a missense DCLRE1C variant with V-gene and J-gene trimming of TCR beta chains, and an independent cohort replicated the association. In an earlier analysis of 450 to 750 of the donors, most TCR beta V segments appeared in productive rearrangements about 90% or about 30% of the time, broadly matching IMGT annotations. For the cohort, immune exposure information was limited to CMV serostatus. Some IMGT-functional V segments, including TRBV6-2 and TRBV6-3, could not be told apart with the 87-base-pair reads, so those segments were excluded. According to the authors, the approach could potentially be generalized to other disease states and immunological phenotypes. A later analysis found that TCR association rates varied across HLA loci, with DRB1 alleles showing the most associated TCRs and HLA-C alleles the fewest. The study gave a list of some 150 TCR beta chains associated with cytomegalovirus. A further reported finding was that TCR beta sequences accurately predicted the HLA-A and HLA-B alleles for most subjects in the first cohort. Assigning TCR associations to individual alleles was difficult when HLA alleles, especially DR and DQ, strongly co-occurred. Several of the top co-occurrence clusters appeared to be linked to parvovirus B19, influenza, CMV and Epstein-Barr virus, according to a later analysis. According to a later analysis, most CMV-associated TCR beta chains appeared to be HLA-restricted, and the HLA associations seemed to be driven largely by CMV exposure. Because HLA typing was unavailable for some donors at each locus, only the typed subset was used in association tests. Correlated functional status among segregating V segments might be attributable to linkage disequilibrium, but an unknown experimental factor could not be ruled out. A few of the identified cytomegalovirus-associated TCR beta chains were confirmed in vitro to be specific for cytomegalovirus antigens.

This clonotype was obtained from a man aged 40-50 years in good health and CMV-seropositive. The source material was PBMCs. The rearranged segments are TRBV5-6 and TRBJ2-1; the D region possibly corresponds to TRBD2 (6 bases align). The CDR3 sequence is CASSSGTALYNEQFF. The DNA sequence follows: TGTGCCAGCAGCTCCGGGACTGCCCTCTACAATGAGCAGTTCTTC.